A selection of T cell receptor beta chains follows, all from one sample in a study of cytomegalovirus exposure and HLA in healthy donors. Repertoires were generated with immunoSEQ multiplex PCR, while TCRdb's copy carries only in-frame clones and drops some. The sample records approximately 150,000 clones, 70% to 85% being singletons. The material sequenced was PBMCs. The receptors were sampled from a man between 25 and 39 years old in good health and CMV-seropositive. CDR3s include the opening cysteine and the closing phenylalanine or tryptophan. The D gene is left open where the match is weak. For some rows the clone size is stated as once, few or many, or as a class when expanded; others skip it.

V gene: TRBV5-4
D gene: TRBD1
clone size: -
J gene: TRBJ2-2
CDR3 protein: CASSLVSQGVNTGELFF
CDR3 DNA: TGTGCCAGCAGCTTGGTTTCGCAGGGGGTGAACACCGGGGAGCTGTTTTTT

V gene: TRBV6-5
D gene: -
clone size: -
J gene: TRBJ1-2
CDR3 protein: CASSYSTRIGYTF
CDR3 DNA: TGTGCCAGCAGTTACTCGACCAGGATAGGCTACACCTTC

V gene: TRBV30
D gene: -
clone size: -
J gene: TRBJ2-1
CDR3 protein: CAISSYNEQFF
CDR3 DNA: TGTGCCATCAGCTCCTACAATGAGCAGTTCTTC

V gene: TRBV9
D gene: -
clone size: -
J gene: TRBJ2-2
CDR3 protein: CASSPLAGPGELFF
CDR3 DNA: TGTGCCAGCAGCCCCCTGGCGGGTCCCGGGGAGCTGTTTTTT

V gene: TRBV11-2
D gene: -
clone size: -
J gene: TRBJ2-4
CDR3 protein: CASSPGLLAKNIQYF
CDR3 DNA: TGTGCCAGCAGCCCAGGCCTCCTAGCCAAAAACATTCAGTACTTC

V gene: TRBV9
D gene: TRBD1
clone size: -
J gene: TRBJ2-7
CDR3 protein: CASSVAGTGVDEQYF
CDR3 DNA: TGTGCCAGCAGCGTAGCTGGGACAGGGGTAGACGAGCAGTACTTC

V gene: TRBV6-1
D gene: -
clone size: -
J gene: TRBJ2-5
CDR3 protein: CASSEPQGSETQYF
CDR3 DNA: TGTGCCAGCAGTGAACCCCAGGGTTCAGAGACCCAGTACTTC

V gene: TRBV4-1
D gene: TRBD1
clone size: -
J gene: TRBJ2-3
CDR3 protein: CASSPSGQSQYF
CDR3 DNA: TGCGCCAGCAGCCCATCGGGACAGTCGCAGTATTTT

V gene: TRBV6-5
D gene: TRBD1
clone size: once
J gene: TRBJ2-1
CDR3 protein: CASSYSTGDTEQFF
CDR3 DNA: TGTGCCAGCAGTTACTCTACAGGGGACACGGAGCAGTTCTTC

V gene: TRBV11-2
D gene: -
clone size: -
J gene: TRBJ1-6
CDR3 protein: CASSKSSRGNSPLHF
CDR3 DNA: TGTGCCAGCAGCAAAAGTTCCCGGGGGAATTCACCCCTCCACTTT

V gene: TRBV5-6
D gene: -
clone size: -
J gene: TRBJ1-1
CDR3 protein: CASSLTGFEAFF
CDR3 DNA: TGTGCCAGCAGCTTGACGGGGTTTGAAGCTTTCTTT

V gene: TRBV2
D gene: -
clone size: -
J gene: TRBJ1-4
CDR3 protein: CASSVGTRGEKLFF
CDR3 DNA: TGTGCCAGCAGTGTTGGGACTAGGGGTGAAAAACTGTTTTTT

V gene: TRBV29-1
D gene: TRBD1
clone size: few
J gene: TRBJ2-7
CDR3 protein: CSVEEGQGANEQYF
CDR3 DNA: TGCAGCGTTGAAGAGGGACAGGGGGCCAACGAGCAGTACTTC

V gene: TRBV27
D gene: TRBD1
clone size: once
J gene: TRBJ1-1
CDR3 protein: CASRPRQGVPFF
CDR3 DNA: TGTGCCAGCAGGCCTCGACAGGGAGTACCTTTCTTT

V gene: TRBV9
D gene: TRBD1
clone size: -
J gene: TRBJ1-3
CDR3 protein: CASSVGWTGENTIYF
CDR3 DNA: TGTGCCAGCAGCGTAGGGTGGACAGGGGAGAACACCATATATTTT